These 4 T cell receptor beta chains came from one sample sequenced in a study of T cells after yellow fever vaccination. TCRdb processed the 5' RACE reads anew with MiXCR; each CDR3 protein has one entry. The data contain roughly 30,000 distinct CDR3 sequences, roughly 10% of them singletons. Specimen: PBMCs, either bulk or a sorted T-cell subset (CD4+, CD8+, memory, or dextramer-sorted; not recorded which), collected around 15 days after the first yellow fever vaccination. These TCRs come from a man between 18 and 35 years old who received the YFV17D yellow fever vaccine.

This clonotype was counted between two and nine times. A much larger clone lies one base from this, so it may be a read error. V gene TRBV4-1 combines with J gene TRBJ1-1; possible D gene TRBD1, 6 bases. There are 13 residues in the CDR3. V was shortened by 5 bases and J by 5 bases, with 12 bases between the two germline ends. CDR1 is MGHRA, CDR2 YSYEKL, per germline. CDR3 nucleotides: TGCGCCAGCAGCTTCGACAGGTGGACTGAAGCTTTCTTT. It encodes CASSFDRWTEAFF.

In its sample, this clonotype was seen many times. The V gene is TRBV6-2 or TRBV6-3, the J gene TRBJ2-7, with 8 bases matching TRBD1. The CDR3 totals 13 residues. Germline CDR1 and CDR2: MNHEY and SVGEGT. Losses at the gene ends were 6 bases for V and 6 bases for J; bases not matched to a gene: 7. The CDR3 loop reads CASSSDRGGEQYV. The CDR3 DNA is TGTGCCAGCAGCTCAGACAGGGGAGGCGAGCAGTACGTC.

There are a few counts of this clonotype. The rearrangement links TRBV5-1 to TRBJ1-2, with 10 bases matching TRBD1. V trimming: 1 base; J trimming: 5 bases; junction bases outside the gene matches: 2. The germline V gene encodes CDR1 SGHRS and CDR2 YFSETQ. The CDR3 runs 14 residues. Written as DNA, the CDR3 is TGCGCCAGCAGCTTGAGACAGGGGGCGTATGGCTACACCTTC. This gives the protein CASSLRQGAYGYTF. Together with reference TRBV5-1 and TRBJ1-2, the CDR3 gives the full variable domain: KAGVTQTPRYLIKTRGQQVTLSCSPISGHRSVSWYQQTPGQGLQFLFEYFSETQRNKGNFPGRFSGRQFSNSRSEMNVSTLELGDSALYLCASSLRQGAYGYTFGSGTRLTVV.

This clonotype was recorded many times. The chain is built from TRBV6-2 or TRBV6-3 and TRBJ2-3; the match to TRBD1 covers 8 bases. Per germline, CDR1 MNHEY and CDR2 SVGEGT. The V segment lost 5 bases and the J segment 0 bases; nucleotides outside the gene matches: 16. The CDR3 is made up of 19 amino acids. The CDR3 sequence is CASSPLFNWGQASTDTQYF. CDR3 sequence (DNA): TGTGCCAGCAGTCCACTATTTAACTGGGGACAGGCCAGCACAGATACGCAGTATTTT.